This T cell receptor beta chain was captured in a study of synovial regulatory T cells in juvenile arthritis. Study information: A few patients were therapy-naive; several received methotrexate alone. Findings of the study overall: Synovial Tregs shared more CDR3 sequences with iaTregs than other blood Tregs. Blood Treg cells that were inflammation-associated showed lower TCR diversity than other blood Treg cells.

By frequency, this clone registers large (0.1 to 1%). Its antigen is unidentified. Profiled with immunoSEQ multiplex PCR; TCRdb holds only in-frame clones, not every one. The repertoire table contains approximately 1,300 clones. The clonotype was recovered from a donor between 2 and 29 years old with juvenile idiopathic arthritis. Source material: Treg cells from blood. The subset denotes: HLA-DR+ inflammation-associated blood Treg cells.

This CDR3 is CASSHTGIGQPQHF. The chain recombines TRBV7-9 with TRBJ1-5; TCRdb indicates TRBD1, and absent DNA this call remains unverified. Germline assignment: CDR1 SEHNR and CDR2 FQNEAQ (reference sequence). CDR3 size: 14 residues. No DNA sequence is on record.